The clone carrying this T cell receptor (beta chain) was found a few times. The antigen remains unidentified. Arm-PCR of CDR3 regions with iRepertoire HTBI primers generated TCR beta libraries. TCRdb reprocessed the multiplex PCR reads via MiXCR and lists one record per CDR3 protein. The sample consists of 550,000 to 600,000 distinct CDR3 sequences, about 16% of them appearing once. The sample originates from a study of regulatory T cells in long-lasting Graves disease. Points from the study as a whole: Persistent patients shared some 2,900 public clonotypes among themselves. Newly diagnosed patients shared fewer, at roughly 1,000.

The CDR3 spans 15 residues. Trimming left V 3 bases short and J 0 bases short, with 11 bases between. Germline V gene data show CDR1 as KGHSH and CDR2 as LQKENI. Specified time point: newly diagnosed GD, antithyroid drugs for less than 3 months. PBMC RNA was the source of the TCR library. The sample was also linked to a second study, of T cells in Graves' hyperthyroidism and ophthalmopathy. From that second work: A set of HTBI primers served as the primers for a first-round RT-PCR of the TCR CDR3.

V gene TRBV18 combines with J gene TRBJ1-1, with D maybe TRBD1 (6 bases). The sequencing here drew on peripheral blood mononuclear cells (PBMCs), taken at new diagnosis, from a patient treated with antithyroid drugs. This sequence originates from a man younger than 35 with Graves disease. This CDR3 reads CASSPTGSMNTEAFF. The CDR3 bases are TGTGCCAGCTCACCGACAGGTAGTATGAACACTGAAGCTTTCTTT.